A selection of T cell receptor beta chains follows, all from one sample in a study of graft-versus-host responses after intestinal transplantation. For these TCRs, the target antigens are not known. Measured with immunoSEQ multiplex PCR; TCRdb has only the in-frame clones, and not every one. The data contain 80,000 to 100,000 clones, about 94% of them singletons. The source was unstimulated CD4+ T cells sorted from spleen or lymph node cells, collected before intestinal transplant. These receptors originate from a human donor who received an intestinal transplant. CDR3s include the opening cysteine and the closing phenylalanine or tryptophan. The D gene is left open where the match is weak. Size values are once, few and many counts, or a class for expanded clones, and some rows have none.

clone_size: NA
v_call: TRBV7-2
j_call: TRBJ1-3
cdr3_length: 17
d_call: TRBD1
cdr3_aa: CASSSLGTGGYRNTIYF
cdr3_nt: TGTGCCAGCAGCTCTCTAGGGACAGGGGGTTATAGAAACACCATATATTTT

clone_size: NA
v_call: TRBV2
j_call: TRBJ1-4
cdr3_length: 14
d_call: NA
cdr3_aa: CASNPDRNNEKLFF
cdr3_nt: TGTGCCAGCAACCCGGACAGAAATAATGAAAAACTGTTTTTT

clone_size: NA
v_call: TRBV19
j_call: TRBJ2-1
cdr3_length: 18
d_call: TRBD2
cdr3_aa: CASSIWLAGASGYNEQFF
cdr3_nt: TGTGCCAGTAGTATCTGGCTAGCGGGAGCCTCGGGGTACAATGAGCAGTTCTTC

clone_size: NA
v_call: TRBV6-6
j_call: TRBJ1-2
cdr3_length: 15
d_call: NA
cdr3_aa: CASSYSRGDYYGYTF
cdr3_nt: TGTGCCAGCAGTTACTCCAGGGGCGACTACTATGGCTACACCTTC

clone_size: few
v_call: TRBV5-6
j_call: TRBJ2-3
cdr3_length: 19
d_call: NA
cdr3_aa: CASSLEGAGSMLLTDTQYF
cdr3_nt: TGTGCCAGCAGCTTGGAGGGAGCGGGTTCAATGCTCCTCACAGATACGCAGTATTTT

clone_size: NA
v_call: TRBV9
j_call: TRBJ2-3
cdr3_length: 15
d_call: TRBD2
cdr3_aa: CASSVGLASPDTQYF
cdr3_nt: TGTGCCAGCAGCGTAGGACTAGCCTCGCCAGATACGCAGTATTTT

clone_size: NA
v_call: TRBV5-4
j_call: TRBJ1-4
cdr3_length: 15
d_call: TRBD1
cdr3_aa: CASSLSRGTNEKLFF
cdr3_nt: TGTGCCAGCAGCTTAAGCAGGGGGACTAATGAAAAACTGTTTTTT

clone_size: NA
v_call: TRBV6-5
j_call: TRBJ1-4
cdr3_length: 14
d_call: NA
cdr3_aa: CASSPQTAEEKLFF
cdr3_nt: TGTGCCAGCAGTCCCCAGACAGCTGAGGAAAAACTGTTTTTT

clone_size: NA
v_call: TRBV30
j_call: TRBJ2-3
cdr3_length: 16
d_call: NA
cdr3_aa: CAWSHRGGLRTDTQYF
cdr3_nt: TGTGCCTGGAGTCACAGGGGGGGGTTAAGGACAGATACGCAGTATTTT

clone_size: NA
v_call: TRBV7-2
j_call: TRBJ1-1
cdr3_length: 16
d_call: NA
cdr3_aa: CASRRSYSDRNTEAFF
cdr3_nt: TGTGCCAGCAGACGTTCGTACAGTGATCGAAACACTGAAGCTTTCTTT

clone_size: NA
v_call: TRBV4-3
j_call: TRBJ2-7
cdr3_length: 16
d_call: TRBD1
cdr3_aa: CASSQGSGTVLYEQYF
cdr3_nt: TGCGCCAGCAGCCAGGGCTCCGGGACAGTCCTTTACGAGCAGTACTTC